These 10 T cell receptor beta chains were all obtained from the same sample, sequenced in a study of identifying expanded T cells in peripheral blood. The method was immunoSEQ multiplex PCR; TCRdb's version includes in-frame clones alone and lacks a portion of them. The sample holds about 82,000 clones, approximately 90% seen once. Sequenced input: blood. All receptors derive from a person between 18 and 70 years old in good health.

The chain combines TRBV5-6 with TRBJ2-7; D gene uncertain. This CDR3 spans 12 amino acids. Trimming took 2 bases from V and 0 from J, leaving 3 bases between them. Germline V CDR1 and CDR2: SGHDT, YYEEEE. The CDR3 nucleotides read TGTGCCAGCAGCTTTAACTCCTACGAGCAGTACTTC. Translation gives CASSFNSYEQYF.

CDR3 in amino acids: CASRGTGTDTQYF. The CDR3 DNA reads TGTGCCAGCAGAGGGACAGGCACAGATACGCAGTATTTT. V usage is TRBV25-1 and J usage is TRBJ2-3; 7 bases map to TRBD1. CDR1 MGHDK and CDR2 SYGVNS come from the germline V gene. J gave up 1 base and V 6 bases, and 1 base lay outside the gene matches. The CDR3 contains 13 residues.

This chain joins TRBV4-2 and TRBJ2-7; D call uncertain. The germline CDR1 and CDR2 sequences are LGHNA and YNFKEQ. The CDR3 has 14 residues. Trimming shortened V by 1 base and J by 2 bases, and 9 bases separated the two germline ends. The CDR3 reads CASSQADPPYEQYF. The CDR3 nucleotides read TGTGCCAGCAGCCAAGCGGACCCCCCCTACGAGCAGTACTTC.

The V call is TRBV27, the J call TRBJ2-1; 9 bases are shared with TRBD2. The germline gives CDR1 MNHEY, CDR2 SMNVEV (reference sequence). The CDR3 spans 14 residues. The V and J ends lost 8 bases and 4 bases, in that order; junction bases with no gene match: 6. CDR3 nucleotides: TGTGCCAGCGCGACTAGCGGCTATTACAATGAGCAGTTCTTC. Protein product: CASATSGYYNEQFF.

This clone occurred once. This chain links TRBV7-9 with TRBJ2-2; D is ambiguous. This CDR3 comprises 11 residues. CDR1 is SEHNR and CDR2 is FQNEAQ in the germline V gene (reference sequence). The germline V and J ends were trimmed by 8 bases and 9 bases, with 10 bases remaining between them. The CDR3 DNA reads TGTGCCAGCCTTTTTGGTTGGGAGCTGTTTTTT. Protein sequence: CASLFGWELFF.

The chain carries TRBV27 and TRBJ2-7; a weak D match, TRBD1 (6 bases). The germline V and J ends were trimmed by 6 bases and 2 bases, with 14 bases remaining between them. The CDR3 has 14 amino acids. Germline lookup yields CDR1 MNHEY and CDR2 SMNVEV (reference sequence). The DNA for the CDR3 is TGTGCCAGCAGGTACGGGACAAATGCCTACGAGCAGTACTTC. This gives the protein CASRYGTNAYEQYF.

The chain joins TRBV6-5 to TRBJ2-1, with TRBD1 identical over 9 bases. The CDR3 is 14 amino acids. Trimming cost V 2 bases and J 9 bases; bases outside gene matches: 5. The germline gives CDR1 MNHEY, CDR2 SVGAGI. Written as DNA, the CDR3 is TGTGCCAGCAGTTACCGGGACAGGGACGCTGAGCAGTTCTTC. Amino acid sequence: CASSYRDRDAEQFF.

The chain employs TRBV5-5 and TRBJ1-1; D is perhaps TRBD1 (5 bases). The CDR3 is 14 residues long. V gave up 2 bases and J gave up 4 bases, with 12 bases separating them. The germline V gene encodes CDR1 SGHKS and CDR2 YYEKEE (reference sequence). CDR3 coding DNA: TGTGCCAGCAGCTTTATGGGGCTTGGCACTGAAGCTTTCTTT. This gives the protein CASSFMGLGTEAFF.

The rearrangement links TRBV5-6 to TRBJ1-4, with a tentative D call TRBD1 (6 bases). The germline V gene has CDR1 SGHDT and CDR2 YYEEEE. CDR3 length: 13 residues. Trimming stripped 5 bases from V and 8 bases from J, with 13 bases between. The CDR3 is CASSPGGLEKLFF. DNA of the CDR3: TGTGCCAGCAGTCCCGGGGGGCTAGAAAAACTGTTTTTT.

The chain joins TRBV27 to TRBJ2-7; the D is unclear. Trimming cost V 2 bases and J 7 bases, with 6 bases left between them. This CDR3 has 11 amino acids. CDR1 and CDR2 from the germline V gene are MNHEY and SMNVEV (reference sequence). The CDR3 coding sequence is TGTGCCAGCAGTTTAGAATATGAGCAGTACTTC. Amino acids: CASSLEYEQYF.